This TCR beta chain was obtained from a study of T-cell memory formation after mild COVID-19. Via MiXCR, TCRdb re-called the 5' RACE reads, giving one row per CDR3 protein. The sample has about 450,000 distinct CDR3 sequences, around a quarter seen once. Trimming took 5 bases from V and 0 from J; bases not matched to a gene: 9. Germline V CDR1 and CDR2: SEHNR, FQNEAQ (reference sequence). The CDR3 has 16 amino acids. This clonotype was observed a handful of times. Sample: PBMCs or a T cell subset sorted from them (not recorded which). The TCR comes from an adult woman who had mild COVID-19 (a few samples of this study predate the infection). Cell type and time point are not known. V and J are TRBV7-9 and TRBJ1-1, with 7 bases that match TRBD1. Here the CDR3 reads CASSLIPTGMNTEAFF. The CDR3 nucleotides are TGTGCCAGCAGCCTGATACCGACAGGGATGAACACTGAAGCTTTCTTT.